The 24 T cell receptor beta chains below were found in one sample sequenced in a study of brain T cells in children with intractable seizures. Repertoires were generated with immunoSEQ multiplex PCR, while TCRdb's copy carries only in-frame clones and drops some. The data show about 76,000 clones, just over 90% seen once. Sequenced material: peripheral blood, taken at surgery. These receptors were collected from a boy in the first two years of life with tuberous sclerosis and intractable seizures.

The genes are TRBV4-2 and TRBJ1-1, with unresolved D. Germline V CDR1 and CDR2: LGHNA, YNFKEQ. V was trimmed by 4 bases and J by 0 bases, leaving 24 bases between them. This CDR3 is 19 amino acids long. In DNA form, the CDR3 reads TGTGCCAGCAGCCGAGAGACGGCGGGGTTTGGTATGATGAACACTGAAGCTTTCTTT. It is translated as CASSRETAGFGMMNTEAFF.

V usage is TRBV6-5 and J usage is TRBJ2-1, with unresolved D. The germline V gene has CDR1 MNHEY and CDR2 SVGAGI. Trimming stripped 8 bases from V and 2 bases from J, with 7 bases between. CDR3 length: 12 residues. The CDR3 sequence: CASERTYNEQFF. CDR3 sequence (DNA): TGTGCCAGCGAGAGAACCTACAATGAGCAGTTCTTC.

V is TRBV11-3 and J is TRBJ2-4, with 9 bases identical to TRBD2. CDR3 length: 14 residues. CDR1 SGHNT and CDR2 YENEEA come from the germline V gene. J gave up 4 bases and V 2 bases, and 0 bases lay outside the gene matches. The CDR3 reads CASSLTSGKNIQYF. CDR3 sequence (DNA): TGTGCCAGCAGCTTAACTAGCGGGAAAAACATTCAGTACTTC.

V usage is TRBV7-6 and J usage is TRBJ2-1, with 14 bases that match TRBD2. Germline V lookup: CDR1 SGHVS, CDR2 FNYEAQ. The CDR3 runs 17 residues. Trimming took 5 bases from V and 8 from J; bases not matched to a gene: 11. The CDR3 loop is CASSPRLAGGLEDEQFF. The CDR3 region has the DNA TGTGCCAGCAGCCCGAGACTAGCGGGGGGGCTGGAGGATGAGCAGTTCTTC.

This chain's CDR3 is CASSVAGTGNEQYF. As DNA, the CDR3 is TGTGCCAGCAGCGTAGCGGGAACAGGGAACGAGCAGTACTTC. The chain combines TRBV9 with TRBJ2-7; the D gene is possibly TRBD1 (6 bases). The CDR3 sequence is 14 residues long. V was cut by 0 bases and J by 5 bases, with 12 bases left in between. Germline CDR1 and CDR2: SGDLS and YYNGEE.

This clone was counted a single time. The chain links TRBV11-3 to TRBJ1-3; D is possibly TRBD1 (5 bases). Trimming took 5 bases from V and 0 from J, leaving 14 bases between them. The CDR3 has 16 amino acids. Germline loops: CDR1 SGHNT, CDR2 YENEEA. CDR3 bases: TGTGCCAGCAGCCGTCGGGACGGCCGCTCTGGAAACACCATATATTTT. This encodes CASSRRDGRSGNTIYF.

The chain's CDR3 is CACPKGGQGAAQPQHF. The CDR3 nucleotides are TGTGCCTGCCCGAAAGGGGGACAGGGGGCTGCTCAGCCCCAGCATTTT. The chain carries TRBV30 and TRBJ1-5; TRBD1 matches at 12 bases. With 6 bases clipped from V and 6 bases from J, the junction kept 12 bases outside the gene matches. The CDR3 has 16 residues. The germline V gene encodes CDR1 GTSNPN and CDR2 SVGIG (reference sequence).

V is TRBV27 and J is TRBJ1-5; D ambiguous. CDR1 and CDR2 (germline): MNHEY, SMNVEV (reference sequence). The V end lost 2 bases, the J end lost 4 bases, and 6 bases lay between the germline ends. The CDR3 extends over 13 amino acids. The CDR3 is CASSLNGNQPQHF. The CDR3 DNA reads as TGTGCCAGCAGTTTAAATGGTAATCAGCCCCAGCATTTT.

The rearrangement joins TRBV4-2 to TRBJ2-3, with TRBD2 matching 13 bases. The CDR3 consists of 17 residues. Germline V lookup: CDR1 LGHNA, CDR2 YNFKEQ. J lost 2 bases, V lost 3 bases, and 5 bases had no gene match. Here the CDR3 DNA reads TGTGCCAGCAGCCAGACTAGCGGGGGGTCTTTCACAGATACGCAGTATTTT. Encoded protein: CASSQTSGGSFTDTQYF.

The chain links TRBV11-1 to TRBJ2-1; D is ambiguous. CDR1 SGHAT and CDR2 FQDESV come from the germline V gene (reference sequence). The CDR3 loop spans 12 amino acids. V was pared by 3 bases and J by 7 bases, with 7 bases between. CDR3 region: CASSFPVNEQFF. The CDR3, as DNA: TGTGCCAGCAGCTTCCCCGTTAATGAGCAGTTCTTC.

This rearrangement joins TRBV4-1 to TRBJ1-6; TRBD1 aligns across 8 bases. The CDR3 is 17 amino acids. V lost 1 base to trimming and J lost 5 bases; unmatched junction nucleotides: 7. Germline V gene lookup returns CDR1 MGHRA and CDR2 YSYEKL. The CDR3 here is CASSQVPRTGNNSPLHF. Here the CDR3 DNA reads TGCGCCAGCAGCCAAGTACCCCGGACAGGGAATAATTCACCCCTCCACTTT.

This chain joins TRBV9 and TRBJ2-3; D unresolved. Trimming took 4 bases from V and 4 from J, leaving 16 bases between them. This CDR3 is built from 15 residues. The germline CDR1 and CDR2 sequences are SGDLS and YYNGEE. CDR3 loop: CASSPTWSIADTQYF. As DNA, the CDR3 is TGTGCCAGCAGCCCGACATGGAGCATCGCAGATACGCAGTATTTT. The full variable domain, completed using reference TRBV9 and TRBJ2-3, is DSGVTQTPKHLITATGQRVTLRCSPRSGDLSVYWYQQSLDQGLQFLIQYYNGEERAKGNILERFSAQQFPDLHSELNLSSLELGDSALYFCASSPTWSIADTQYFGPGTRLTVL.

The genes are TRBV20-1 and TRBJ1-2; D gene uncertain. The CDR3 extends over 11 amino acids. Trimming shortened V by 1 base and J by 6 bases, and 6 bases separated the two germline ends. Germline V gives CDR1 DFQATT, CDR2 SNEGSKA (reference sequence). CDR3 amino acids: CSARGGHGYTF. The DNA for the CDR3 is TGCAGTGCTAGAGGTGGGCATGGCTACACCTTC.

This chain links TRBV7-3 with TRBJ2-1, with D perhaps matching TRBD1 (5 bases). The CDR3 contains 16 residues. CDR1 and CDR2 (germline): SGHTA, FQGTGA. V dropped 4 bases and J dropped 5 bases, with 18 bases sitting between them. The CDR3 reads CASSSGPTDRNNEQFF. The CDR3 region has the DNA TGTGCCAGCAGCTCGGGCCCAACAGACAGAAACAATGAGCAGTTCTTC.

The rearrangement uses TRBV7-9 and TRBJ1-6, with 8 bases aligning to TRBD1. Losses at the gene ends were 3 bases for V and 4 bases for J; bases not matched to a gene: 2. Germline assignment: CDR1 SEHNR and CDR2 FQNEAQ (reference sequence). The CDR3 is 15 amino acids. As DNA, the CDR3 is TGTGCCAGCAGCTTGACAGGGGTTTATAATTCACCCCTCCACTTT. Residues: CASSLTGVYNSPLHF.

This sequence joins TRBV11-2 and TRBJ2-7; 9 nucleotides align to TRBD2. V lost 5 bases and J lost 5; bases outside the gene matches: 10. Looked up from germline, CDR1 is SGHAT and CDR2 is FQNNGV. This CDR3 has 15 residues. The CDR3 DNA follows: TGTGCCAGCAGCAAAACCGGGACTAGCCGGGACGAGCAGTACTTC. Protein sequence: CASSKTGTSRDEQYF.

The chain employs TRBV6-6 and TRBJ2-7; no firm D call. V lost 5 bases, J lost 7 bases, and 9 bases lay in between. Germline-derived CDR1 and CDR2 are MNHNY and SVGAGI (reference sequence). This CDR3 is built from 11 residues. CDR3 nucleotides: TGTGCCAGCAGTAGAGTCCAGGAGCAGTACTTC. Residues: CASSRVQEQYF.

The chain couples TRBV2 to TRBJ2-1; 12 nucleotides line up with TRBD1. The CDR3 covers 13 residues. CDR1 and CDR2 from the germline V gene are SNHLY and FYNNEI. V dropped 6 bases and J dropped 8; count of bases not matched to a gene: 2. In DNA form, the CDR3 reads TGTGCCAGCAGAGGGACAGGGGGCCATGAGCAGTTCTTC. Protein sequence: CASRGTGGHEQFF.

This rearrangement joins TRBV18 to TRBJ2-5; 8 nucleotides line up with TRBD1. The CDR3 is 16 amino acids. From germline, CDR1 is KGHSH and CDR2 LQKENI. J lost 5 bases, V lost 1 base, and 9 bases had no gene match. The CDR3 spells CASSPLQGANYETQYF. The CDR3 DNA sequence: TGTGCCAGCTCACCACTGCAGGGGGCGAACTACGAGACCCAGTACTTC.

The V call is TRBV15, the J call TRBJ2-7, with no clear D. With 0 bases removed from V and 2 bases from J, the gap between germline ends came to 8 bases. The germline V gene has CDR1 LNHNV and CDR2 YYDKDF (reference sequence). This CDR3 spans 14 amino acids. The CDR3 here is CATSREYFAYEQYF. The CDR3 DNA reads as TGTGCCACCAGCAGAGAGTACTTTGCCTACGAGCAGTACTTC. The whole variable domain, filled in from reference TRBV15 and TRBJ2-7, reads DAMVIQNPRYQVTQFGKPVTLSCSQTLNHNVMYWYQQKSSQAPKLLFHYYDKDFNNEADTPDNFQSRRPNTSFCFLDIRSPGLGDTAMYLCATSREYFAYEQYFGPGTRLTVT.

This rearrangement joins TRBV5-1 to TRBJ2-7; the D gene is possibly TRBD1 (6 bases). Germline values: CDR1 SGHRS, CDR2 YFSETQ. V was pared by 2 bases and J by 1 base, with 10 bases between. The CDR3 extends over 14 amino acids. The CDR3 is CASSFQGSSYEQYF. The CDR3 coding sequence is TGCGCCAGCAGCTTTCAGGGGTCGTCCTACGAGCAGTACTTC. Based on the CDR3 plus reference TRBV5-1 and TRBJ2-7, the full variable domain is KAGVTQTPRYLIKTRGQQVTLSCSPISGHRSVSWYQQTPGQGLQFLFEYFSETQRNKGNFPGRFSGRQFSNSRSEMNVSTLELGDSALYLCASSFQGSSYEQYFGPGTRLTVT.

Worth noting for this clone: The identical CDR3 is also encoded by other nucleotide sequences in the sample. The genes are TRBV9 and TRBJ2-7; 9 bases are shared with TRBD1. The CDR3 runs 14 residues. V lost 2 bases to trimming and J lost 2 bases; unmatched junction nucleotides: 2. The germline gives CDR1 SGDLS, CDR2 YYNGEE. Here the CDR3 reads CASSVGQGTYEQYF. The CDR3 DNA follows: TGTGCCAGCAGCGTCGGACAGGGGACCTACGAGCAGTACTTC.

The rearrangement uses TRBV11-2 and TRBJ2-1, with TRBD2 matching over 7 bases. V gave up 3 bases and J gave up 6 bases; unmatched junction bases: 8. This CDR3 has 15 amino acids. Germline CDR1 is SGHAT and CDR2 is FQNNGV. CDR3 bases: TGTGCCAGCAGCTTCGCCCCGGGGGGAGGCAATGAGCAGTTCTTC. Its translation: CASSFAPGGGNEQFF.

This clone was seen only a few times. The rearrangement joins TRBV6-2 or TRBV6-3 to TRBJ1-5, with 9 bases matching TRBD1. This CDR3 region has 18 residues. The J segment lost 7 bases and the V segment lost 1 base, leaving 14 bases of the junction unmatched. CDR1 MNHEY and CDR2 SVGEGT come from the germline V gene. The CDR3 DNA sequence: TGTGCCAGCAGTTACTATCCTGAAGGACAGGGGAGTCGGCAGCCCCAGCATTTT. Translation gives CASSYYPEGQGSRQPQHF.